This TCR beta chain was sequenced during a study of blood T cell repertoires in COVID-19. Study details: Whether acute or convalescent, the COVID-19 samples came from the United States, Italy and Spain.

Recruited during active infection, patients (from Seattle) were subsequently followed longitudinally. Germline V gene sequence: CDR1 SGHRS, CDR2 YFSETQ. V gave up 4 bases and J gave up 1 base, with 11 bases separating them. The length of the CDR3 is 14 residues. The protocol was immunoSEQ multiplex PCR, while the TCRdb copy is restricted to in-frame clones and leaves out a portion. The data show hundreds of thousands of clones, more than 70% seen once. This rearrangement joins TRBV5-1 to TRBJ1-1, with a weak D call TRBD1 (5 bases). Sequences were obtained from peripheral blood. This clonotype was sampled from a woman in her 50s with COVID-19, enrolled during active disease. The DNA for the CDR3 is TGCGCCAGCAGCAAGGGACTGGGGAACACTGAAGCTTTCTTT. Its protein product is CASSKGLGNTEAFF.